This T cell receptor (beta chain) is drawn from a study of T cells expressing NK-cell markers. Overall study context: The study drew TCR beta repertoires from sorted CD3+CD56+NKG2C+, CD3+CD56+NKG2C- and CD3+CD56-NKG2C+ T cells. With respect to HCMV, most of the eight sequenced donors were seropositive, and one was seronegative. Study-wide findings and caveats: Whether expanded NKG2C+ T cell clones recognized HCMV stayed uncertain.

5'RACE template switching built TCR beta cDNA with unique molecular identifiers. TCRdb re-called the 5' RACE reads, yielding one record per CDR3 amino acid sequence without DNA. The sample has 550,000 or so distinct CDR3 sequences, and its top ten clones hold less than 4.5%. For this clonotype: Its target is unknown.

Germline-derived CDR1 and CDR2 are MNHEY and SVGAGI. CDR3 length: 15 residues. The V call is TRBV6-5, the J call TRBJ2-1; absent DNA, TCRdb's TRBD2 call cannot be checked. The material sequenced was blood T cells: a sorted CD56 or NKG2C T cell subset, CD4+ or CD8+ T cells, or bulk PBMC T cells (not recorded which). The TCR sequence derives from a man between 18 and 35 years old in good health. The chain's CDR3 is CASSSRRGRDNEQFF.